The 15 T cell receptor beta chains below all came from one sample that was sequenced in a study of PD-1 blockade in classical Hodgkin lymphoma. TCRdb's copy holds only in-frame clones and misses some; the assay was immunoSEQ multiplex PCR. Among about 94,000 clones listed, 89% were seen once. Brentuximab vedotin exposure varied, and every patient relapsed after autologous stem cell transplantation. Sequencing was performed on peripheral blood mononuclear cells (PBMCs), taken before the second cycle of nivolumab. The receptors shown here come from a human donor with classical Hodgkin lymphoma.

CDR3 amino acids: CASSSDRAGYEQYF. CDR3 in DNA: TGTGCCAGCAGCTCTGACAGGGCTGGTTACGAGCAGTACTTC. This chain connects TRBV5-6 to TRBJ2-7, with TRBD1 matching over 7 bases. Germline V gives CDR1 SGHDT, CDR2 YYEEEE. CDR3 length: 14 amino acids. The trim removed 3 bases at V and 4 bases at J, leaving 7 bases unmatched.

The V and J genes are TRBV30 and TRBJ2-3; TRBD2 might be the D (5 bases). The CDR3 covers 15 residues. Germline V gives CDR1 GTSNPN, CDR2 SVGIG (reference sequence). With 0 bases removed from V and 0 bases from J, the gap between germline ends came to 10 bases. This CDR3 is CAWSVGSPSTDTQYF. The CDR3 DNA follows: TGTGCCTGGAGTGTAGGGAGCCCAAGCACAGATACGCAGTATTTT. The whole variable domain, filled in from reference TRBV30 and TRBJ2-3, reads SQTIHQWPATLVQPVGSPLSLECTVEGTSNPNLYWYRQAAGRGLQLLFYSVGIGQISSEVPQNLSASRPQDRQFILSSKKLLLSDSGFYLCAWSVGSPSTDTQYFGPGTRLTVL.

This chain connects TRBV28 to TRBJ2-7; perhaps TRBD1 as D (6 bases). The germline CDR1 and CDR2 sequences are MDHEN and SYDVKM. Trimming cost V 5 bases and J 6 bases, with 17 bases left between them. This CDR3 has 14 amino acids. The CDR3: CASSPMAGVGEQYF. Written as DNA, the CDR3 is TGTGCCAGCAGTCCGATGGCAGGGGTCGGCGAGCAGTACTTC.

J is TRBJ2-5 and V is TRBV15, with 12 positions matching TRBD1. Unmatched junction bases numbered 3, after V lost 5 bases and J lost 5 bases. CDR1 and CDR2 from the germline V gene are LNHNV and YYDKDF (reference sequence). CDR3 length: 14 residues. CDR3: CATSGTGGAETQYF. CDR3 bases: TGTGCCACCAGCGGGACAGGGGGCGCGGAGACCCAGTACTTC.

The V and J genes are TRBV6-5 and TRBJ2-7; 7 nucleotides line up with TRBD1. The CDR3 has 14 amino acids. CDR1 is MNHEY, CDR2 SVGAGI, per germline. V trimming: 6 bases; J trimming: 0 bases; junction bases outside the gene matches: 5. The CDR3 bases are TGTGCCAGCAGCCAGACAGGGATCTCCTACGAGCAGTACTTC. The encoded protein is CASSQTGISYEQYF.

The chain is built from TRBV27 and TRBJ2-7; 13 bases are shared with TRBD2. In germline, CDR1 is MNHEY, CDR2 SMNVEV (reference sequence). CDR3 length: 16 amino acids. V lost 2 bases and J lost 2; bases outside the gene matches: 3. The CDR3 nucleotides read TGTGCCAGCAGTTTAGGGACTAGCGGGACAGCCTACGAGCAGTACTTC. Protein product: CASSLGTSGTAYEQYF.

The chain uses TRBV13 and TRBJ1-1; 8 nucleotides match TRBD1. The V and J ends lost 5 bases and 6 bases, in that order; junction bases with no gene match: 14. This CDR3 region has 16 residues. Looked up from germline, CDR1 is PRHDT and CDR2 is FYEKMQ (reference sequence). CDR3 loop: CASSPAFGQGVSEAFF. CDR3 nucleotides: TGTGCCAGCAGCCCCGCCTTTGGACAGGGTGTGTCTGAAGCTTTCTTT.

The V gene is TRBV19, the J gene TRBJ1-4; no clear D gene. V gave up 7 bases and J gave up 5 bases, with 14 bases separating them. Germline V gene sequence: CDR1 LNHDA, CDR2 SQIVND (reference sequence). The CDR3 contains 14 residues. The CDR3 DNA follows: TGTGCCAGTAATTTCCCAGGTAGAAATGAAAAACTGTTTTTT. Translation gives CASNFPGRNEKLFF.

The chain couples TRBV4-1 to TRBJ2-1, with 13 bases lining up with TRBD2. CDR1 is MGHRA and CDR2 is YSYEKL in the germline V gene. The CDR3 extends over 15 amino acids. V shed 4 bases and J 8 bases; nucleotides not matched to a gene: 5. The CDR3 is CASSLGLAGEDEQFF. CDR3 in DNA: TGCGCCAGCAGCCTAGGACTAGCGGGAGAGGATGAGCAGTTCTTC.

V and J are TRBV4-1 and TRBJ2-5; 10 nucleotides agree with TRBD1. CDR1 is MGHRA, CDR2 YSYEKL, per germline. CDR3 size: 15 residues. V shed 4 bases and J 4 bases; nucleotides not matched to a gene: 6. The CDR3 DNA reads TGCGCCAGCAGCCCCCGGGACAGGGGTGTAGAGACCCAGTACTTC. As protein: CASSPRDRGVETQYF.

The rearrangement links TRBV11-2 to TRBJ2-7; the D gene could be TRBD1 or TRBD2 (5 bases each). V was clipped by 1 base and J by 6 bases, with 16 bases between them. The CDR3 length is 15 residues. CDR1 is SGHAT, CDR2 FQNNGV, per germline. In DNA form, the CDR3 reads TGTGCCAGCAGCTTAGTTACAGGAGGTTTCGCCGAGCAGTACTTC. It codes for CASSLVTGGFAEQYF.

This chain connects TRBV5-1 to TRBJ2-2, with D possibly matching TRBD2 (5 bases). V was cut by 0 bases and J by 6 bases, with 9 bases left in between. This CDR3 contains 14 residues. Per germline, CDR1 SGHRS and CDR2 YFSETQ. CDR3 in DNA: TGCGCCAGCAGCTTGGGAGGGTCCCCCGGGGAGCTGTTTTTT. Its protein is CASSLGGSPGELFF.

This clone was observed a few times. This chain uses TRBV18 with TRBJ1-5; D is undetermined. Trimming left V 2 bases short and J 7 bases short, with 12 bases between. The CDR3 extends over 14 amino acids. Germline V gene data show CDR1 as KGHSH and CDR2 as LQKENI. The CDR3 is CASSPNAGDQPQHF. DNA for the CDR3: TGTGCCAGCTCACCAAATGCAGGAGACCAGCCCCAGCATTTT.

Details on this clone: The sample carries other DNA sequences with the same CDR3. The rearrangement uses TRBV27 and TRBJ2-1; D is ambiguous. The germline CDR1 and CDR2 sequences are MNHEY and SMNVEV (reference sequence). With 6 bases removed from V and 7 bases from J, the gap between germline ends came to 10 bases. The CDR3 contains 12 residues. For the CDR3, the DNA is TGTGCCAGCAGCCTTGGTGGGAATGAGCAGTTCTTC. It encodes CASSLGGNEQFF.

The J gene is TRBJ1-1, the V gene TRBV6-5; 8 positions agree with TRBD1. The CDR3 has 15 amino acids. The germline CDR1 and CDR2 sequences are MNHEY and SVGAGI. V dropped 4 bases and J dropped 0; count of bases not matched to a gene: 4. The CDR3 spells CASSSGGGMNTEAFF. CDR3 bases: TGTGCCAGCAGTTCAGGGGGCGGCATGAACACTGAAGCTTTCTTT.